This is a list of T cell receptor beta chains from one sample in a study of cytomegalovirus exposure and HLA in healthy donors. Method: immunoSEQ multiplex PCR; TCRdb's copy keeps in-frame clones and lacks some. The clone table shows 120,000 to 150,000 clones, with the ten largest holding approximately 2.6%. The sample comprised PBMCs. The receptors come from a man aged 40-49 years in good health and CMV-seronegative. The CDR3 runs from the conserved cysteine through the conserved F or W. The order of the fields is CDR3 length, D gene, J gene, V gene, CDR3 DNA, CDR3 protein. The D gene is left open where the match is weak.

CDR3 length: 17; D gene: -; J gene: TRBJ2-2; V gene: TRBV14; CDR3 DNA: TGTGCCAGCAGCCCCCTCGGCGGATTGCCCGGCACCGGGGAGCTGTTTTTT; CDR3 protein: CASSPLGGLPGTGELFF
CDR3 length: 15; D gene: -; J gene: TRBJ1-5; V gene: TRBV15; CDR3 DNA: TGTGCCACCAGCAGATACCAGGGTCCGAATCAGCCCCAGCATTTT; CDR3 protein: CATSRYQGPNQPQHF
CDR3 length: 15; D gene: TRBD1; J gene: TRBJ1-2; V gene: TRBV28; CDR3 DNA: TGTGCCAGCAGTCAAGGAGCAGGGGGGTTCTATGGCTACACCTTC; CDR3 protein: CASSQGAGGFYGYTF
CDR3 length: 15; D gene: TRBD1; J gene: TRBJ2-4; V gene: TRBV7-2; CDR3 DNA: TGTGCCAGCAGCCCACGGGACAGGGGACATAACATTCAGTACTTC; CDR3 protein: CASSPRDRGHNIQYF
CDR3 length: 13; D gene: TRBD2; J gene: TRBJ2-5; V gene: TRBV6-5; CDR3 DNA: TGTGCCAGCACCCCCCCGGGGGGGGAGACCCAGTACTTC; CDR3 protein: CASTPPGGETQYF
CDR3 length: 17; D gene: TRBD2; J gene: TRBJ2-1; V gene: TRBV5-1; CDR3 DNA: TGCGCCAGCAGCCTCCAAGCTCTAGCGGGCCTCTACAATGAGCAGTTCTTC; CDR3 protein: CASSLQALAGLYNEQFF
CDR3 length: 15; D gene: TRBD1; J gene: TRBJ1-1; V gene: TRBV9; CDR3 DNA: TGTGCCAGCAGCCGACAGGGAGAGAAGAACACTGAAGCTTTCTTT; CDR3 protein: CASSRQGEKNTEAFF
CDR3 length: 15; D gene: -; J gene: TRBJ1-1; V gene: TRBV6-6; CDR3 DNA: TGTGCCAGCCACACCGTCCTCCTTGGGAACACTGAAGCTTTCTTT; CDR3 protein: CASHTVLLGNTEAFF
CDR3 length: 15; D gene: TRBD1; J gene: TRBJ1-2; V gene: TRBV19; CDR3 DNA: TGTGCCAGTAGTCTTGGGACAGGGTCTAACTATGGCTACACCTTC; CDR3 protein: CASSLGTGSNYGYTF
CDR3 length: 16; D gene: -; J gene: TRBJ2-5; V gene: TRBV9; CDR3 DNA: TGTGCCAGCAGCTTGGGCCCCTCCGCCCCACAAGAGACCCAGTACTTC; CDR3 protein: CASSLGPSAPQETQYF
CDR3 length: 13; D gene: -; J gene: TRBJ1-2; V gene: TRBV18; CDR3 DNA: TGTGCCAGCTCACCAGAACAGAACTATGGCTACACCTTC; CDR3 protein: CASSPEQNYGYTF
CDR3 length: 14; D gene: -; J gene: TRBJ1-2; V gene: TRBV7-2; CDR3 DNA: TGTGCCAGCAGCTTAGGACCAGGAACCTATGGCTACACCTTC; CDR3 protein: CASSLGPGTYGYTF
CDR3 length: 14; D gene: -; J gene: TRBJ1-4; V gene: TRBV9; CDR3 DNA: TGTGCCAGCAGCGTCGGACAGTCTAATGAAAAACTGTTTTTT; CDR3 protein: CASSVGQSNEKLFF
CDR3 length: 16; D gene: -; J gene: TRBJ2-7; V gene: TRBV28; CDR3 DNA: TGTGCCAGCGGAAGGCAGGGGTCCTTCTACTCCTACGAGCAGTACTTC; CDR3 protein: CASGRQGSFYSYEQYF
CDR3 length: 15; D gene: TRBD1; J gene: TRBJ1-6; V gene: TRBV6-4; CDR3 DNA: TGTGCCAGCAGTGTTTCCGGGACAGGGGATTCACCCCTCCACTTT; CDR3 protein: CASSVSGTGDSPLHF
CDR3 length: 21; D gene: TRBD2; J gene: TRBJ2-3; V gene: TRBV7-3; CDR3 DNA: TGTGCCAGCACCTCCTCGACCGGGACTAGCGGGGGAGTCCCGAAAGTTGAGGCGCAGTATTTT; CDR3 protein: CASTSSTGTSGGVPKVEAQYF
CDR3 length: 15; D gene: TRBD1; J gene: TRBJ2-5; V gene: TRBV7-2; CDR3 DNA: TGTGCCAGCAGCTCGACAGGGCACAGGGAAGAGACCCAGTACTTC; CDR3 protein: CASSSTGHREETQYF
CDR3 length: 14; D gene: TRBD1; J gene: TRBJ1-5; V gene: TRBV5-4; CDR3 DNA: TGTGCCAGCAGCTCCGACAGGGTAGGACAGCCCCAGCATTTT; CDR3 protein: CASSSDRVGQPQHF
CDR3 length: 16; D gene: TRBD2; J gene: TRBJ2-2; V gene: TRBV5-1; CDR3 DNA: TGCGCCAGCAGCGAGGGGACTAGCCCGAACACCGGGGAGCTGTTTTTT; CDR3 protein: CASSEGTSPNTGELFF
CDR3 length: 13; D gene: -; J gene: TRBJ1-2; V gene: TRBV14; CDR3 DNA: TGTGCCAGCAGCCCCTTCAGTTTGGTTGGCTACACCTTC; CDR3 protein: CASSPFSLVGYTF
CDR3 length: 17; D gene: -; J gene: TRBJ2-1; V gene: TRBV5-1; CDR3 DNA: TGCGCCAGCAGCTACCCACAGGGACCGCCAGGGAGAAATGAGCAGTTCTTC; CDR3 protein: CASSYPQGPPGRNEQFF
CDR3 length: 14; D gene: TRBD1; J gene: TRBJ2-1; V gene: TRBV6-6; CDR3 DNA: TGTGCCAGCACAAAGACAGGGGGCTACAATGAGCAGTTCTTC; CDR3 protein: CASTKTGGYNEQFF
CDR3 length: 15; D gene: TRBD1; J gene: TRBJ2-1; V gene: TRBV7-8; CDR3 DNA: TGTGCCAGCAGATCCGGGACAGGGATTTACAATGAGCAGTTCTTC; CDR3 protein: CASRSGTGIYNEQFF
CDR3 length: 12; D gene: -; J gene: TRBJ2-5; V gene: TRBV11-3; CDR3 DNA: TGTGCCAGCAGCTTGGGGAGAGAGACCCAGTACTTC; CDR3 protein: CASSLGRETQYF
CDR3 length: 15; D gene: -; J gene: TRBJ2-7; V gene: TRBV5-6; CDR3 DNA: TGTGCCAGCAGCCAGGGGACCAACGTTGTACACGAGCAGTACTTC; CDR3 protein: CASSQGTNVVHEQYF
CDR3 length: 12; D gene: TRBD2; J gene: TRBJ2-2; V gene: TRBV6-5; CDR3 DNA: TGTGCCAGCAGTTACTCAGGGAGGGGACTGTTTTTT; CDR3 protein: CASSYSGRGLFF
CDR3 length: 15; D gene: -; J gene: TRBJ1-6; V gene: TRBV5-4; CDR3 DNA: TGTGCCAGCAGCCCCGACAGAGGTTATAATTCACCCCTCCACTTT; CDR3 protein: CASSPDRGYNSPLHF
CDR3 length: 15; D gene: -; J gene: TRBJ1-1; V gene: TRBV14; CDR3 DNA: TGTGCCAGCAGCCCGACAGGACACATGAACACTGAAGCTTTCTTT; CDR3 protein: CASSPTGHMNTEAFF
CDR3 length: 15; D gene: -; J gene: TRBJ1-5; V gene: TRBV18; CDR3 DNA: TGTGCCAGCTCACAAGGGTCAGGGAGCAATCAGCCCCAGCATTTT; CDR3 protein: CASSQGSGSNQPQHF
CDR3 length: 13; D gene: -; J gene: TRBJ2-3; V gene: TRBV18; CDR3 DNA: TGTGCCAGCTCTCCGGAGAGCACAGATACGCAGTATTTT; CDR3 protein: CASSPESTDTQYF
CDR3 length: 17; D gene: TRBD1; J gene: TRBJ2-3; V gene: TRBV6-4; CDR3 DNA: TGTGCCAGCAGTGCGGCAGGGGGACCTATTAGCACAGATACGCAGTATTTT; CDR3 protein: CASSAAGGPISTDTQYF
CDR3 length: 15; D gene: -; J gene: TRBJ1-3; V gene: TRBV5-4; CDR3 DNA: TGTGCCAGCAGCTCGGACACCTACTCTGGAAACACCATATATTTT; CDR3 protein: CASSSDTYSGNTIYF
CDR3 length: 17; D gene: -; J gene: TRBJ1-3; V gene: TRBV4-3; CDR3 DNA: TGCGCCAGCAGCCAAGATAGTGTCCAGGTCTCTGGAAACACCATATATTTT; CDR3 protein: CASSQDSVQVSGNTIYF
CDR3 length: 15; D gene: -; J gene: TRBJ2-3; V gene: TRBV5-6; CDR3 DNA: TGTGCCAGCAGCTTGGGACTACTTAACACAGATACGCAGTATTTT; CDR3 protein: CASSLGLLNTDTQYF
CDR3 length: 15; D gene: -; J gene: TRBJ2-7; V gene: TRBV19; CDR3 DNA: TGTGCCAGTAGTAAACGTCGTGGGGAGTACTACGAGCAGTACTTC; CDR3 protein: CASSKRRGEYYEQYF
CDR3 length: 18; D gene: -; J gene: TRBJ2-3; V gene: TRBV4-2; CDR3 DNA: TGTGCCAGCAGCCAAGATAAAGGGGGCGGGGTTGGCACAGATACGCAGTATTTT; CDR3 protein: CASSQDKGGGVGTDTQYF
CDR3 length: 13; D gene: -; J gene: TRBJ1-5; V gene: TRBV27; CDR3 DNA: TGTGCCAGCAGTCTACAGGTGAATCAGCCCCAGCATTTT; CDR3 protein: CASSLQVNQPQHF
CDR3 length: 15; D gene: TRBD1; J gene: TRBJ1-5; V gene: TRBV7-2; CDR3 DNA: TGTGCCAGCAGCTTAGGGACAGGGGGCTATCAGCCCCAGCATTTT; CDR3 protein: CASSLGTGGYQPQHF
CDR3 length: 21; D gene: -; J gene: TRBJ1-6; V gene: TRBV19; CDR3 DNA: TGTGCCAGTAGTATAATCGGACACCAAGGCAAGATTACGTCCTATAATTCACCCCTCCACTTT; CDR3 protein: CASSIIGHQGKITSYNSPLHF
CDR3 length: 14; D gene: -; J gene: TRBJ2-2; V gene: TRBV5-6; CDR3 DNA: TGTGCCAGCAGAACAGGGCGGAACACCGGGGAGCTGTTTTTT; CDR3 protein: CASRTGRNTGELFF
CDR3 length: 13; D gene: -; J gene: TRBJ2-3; V gene: TRBV29-1; CDR3 DNA: TGCAGCGTGCTTGGGGGCCGATCAGATACGCAGTATTTT; CDR3 protein: CSVLGGRSDTQYF
CDR3 length: 13; D gene: -; J gene: TRBJ2-4; V gene: TRBV7-4; CDR3 DNA: TGTGCCAGCAGCTTCCTAGCCAAAAACATTCAGTACTTC; CDR3 protein: CASSFLAKNIQYF
CDR3 length: 12; D gene: -; J gene: TRBJ2-3; V gene: TRBV7-2; CDR3 DNA: TGTGCCAGCAGCACCCTAACAGATACGCAGTATTTT; CDR3 protein: CASSTLTDTQYF
CDR3 length: 15; D gene: TRBD1; J gene: TRBJ2-2; V gene: TRBV7-2; CDR3 DNA: TGTGCCAGCAGCCTAAGGGACAGGGATCCCGGGGAGCTGTTTTTT; CDR3 protein: CASSLRDRDPGELFF
CDR3 length: 15; D gene: TRBD2; J gene: TRBJ2-3; V gene: TRBV7-6; CDR3 DNA: TGTGCCAGCAGCCTAAACGGGGGGGTTGGTGGTACGCAGTATTTT; CDR3 protein: CASSLNGGVGGTQYF
CDR3 length: 14; D gene: TRBD1; J gene: TRBJ1-1; V gene: TRBV27; CDR3 DNA: TGTGCCAGCAGGCCGGGACAGAGGAACACTGAAGCTTTCTTT; CDR3 protein: CASRPGQRNTEAFF